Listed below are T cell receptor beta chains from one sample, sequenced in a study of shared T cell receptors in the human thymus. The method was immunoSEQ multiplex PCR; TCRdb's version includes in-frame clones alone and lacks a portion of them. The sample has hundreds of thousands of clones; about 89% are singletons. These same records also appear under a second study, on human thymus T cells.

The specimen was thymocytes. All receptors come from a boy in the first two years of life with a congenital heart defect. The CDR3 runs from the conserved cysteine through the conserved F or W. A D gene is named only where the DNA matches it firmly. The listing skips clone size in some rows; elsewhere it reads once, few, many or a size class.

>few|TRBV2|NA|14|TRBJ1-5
TGTGCCAGCAGTACCCGACAGCCAAATCAGCCCCAGCATTTT
CASSTRQPNQPQHF
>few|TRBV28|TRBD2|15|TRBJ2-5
TGTGCCAGCAGCTCCCCGAGCGGGGGCCAAGAGACCCAGTACTTC
CASSSPSGGQETQYF
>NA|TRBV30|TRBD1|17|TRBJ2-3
TGTGCCTGGCATCCCGCAAGTGACAGGGGAGGCACAGATACGCAGTATTTT
CAWHPASDRGGTDTQYF
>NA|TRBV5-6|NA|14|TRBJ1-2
TGTGCCAGCAGCTTGGACGGGAAGAGGAATGGCTACACCTTC
CASSLDGKRNGYTF
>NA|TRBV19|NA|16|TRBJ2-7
TGTGCCAGTAGTCGCCAACTCCGAGCCCCGCGGGACGAGCAGTACTTC
CASSRQLRAPRDEQYF
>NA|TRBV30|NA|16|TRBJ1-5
TGTGCCTGGAGTGAGAGGTCAGATTGGGGCAATCAGCCCCAGCATTTT
CAWSERSDWGNQPQHF
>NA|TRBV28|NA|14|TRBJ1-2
TGTGCCAGCAGTTCTCAACAGGGTGGGCATGGCTACACCTTC
CASSSQQGGHGYTF
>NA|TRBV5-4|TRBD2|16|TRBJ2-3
TGTGCCAGCAGCTTGACTAGCGTTACTAAAACGGATACGCAGTATTTT
CASSLTSVTKTDTQYF
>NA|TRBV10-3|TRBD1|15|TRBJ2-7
TGTGCCATCAGTAGCCCGACAGGGTCGGACTACGAGCAGTACTTC
CAISSPTGSDYEQYF
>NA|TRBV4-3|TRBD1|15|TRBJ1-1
TGCGCCAGCAGCCACCATAACAGGGGAATGGGTGAAGCTTTCTTT
CASSHHNRGMGEAFF
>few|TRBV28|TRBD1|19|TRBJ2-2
TGTGCCAGCAGTCCCCCCGACAGGGGACATCCAACGAACACCGGGGAGCTGTTTTTT
CASSPPDRGHPTNTGELFF
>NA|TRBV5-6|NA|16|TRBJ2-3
TGTGCCAGCAGCTTGGAGGGCAGGGGCGGTACAGATACGCAGTATTTT
CASSLEGRGGTDTQYF
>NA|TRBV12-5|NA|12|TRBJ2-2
TGTGCTAGTGGTTCCCACCCCCCGGGGCTGTTTTTT
CASGSHPPGLFF
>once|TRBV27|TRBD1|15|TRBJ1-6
TGTGCCAGCAGTTTAAGGGACAGGGGAAATTCACCCCTCCACTTT
CASSLRDRGNSPLHF
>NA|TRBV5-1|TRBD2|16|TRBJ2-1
TGCGCCAGCAGCTTGGCCGCAAGCGGGGGAAACAATGAGCAGTTCTTC
CASSLAASGGNNEQFF
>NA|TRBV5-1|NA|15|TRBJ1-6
TGCGCCAGCAGCTTCGGTCGGGGCTATAATTCACCCCTCCACTTT
CASSFGRGYNSPLHF
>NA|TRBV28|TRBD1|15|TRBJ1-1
TGTGCCAGCAGCAAGGGACAGCCCCTGAACACTGAAGCTTTCTTT
CASSKGQPLNTEAFF
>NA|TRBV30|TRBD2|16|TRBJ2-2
TGTGCCTGGAGTCCTACTAGCGGGACGAACACCGGGGAGCTGTTTTTT
CAWSPTSGTNTGELFF
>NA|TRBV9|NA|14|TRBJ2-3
TGTGCCAGCAGCGTCTCGACTGGCACAGATACGCAGTATTTT
CASSVSTGTDTQYF
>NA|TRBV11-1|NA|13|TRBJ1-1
TGTGCCAGCAGCTTCACAGGGAACACTGAAGCTTTCTTT
CASSFTGNTEAFF
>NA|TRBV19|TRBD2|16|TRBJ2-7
TGTGCCAGTAGTATAGGGCCTAGCGGGAGAAGCTACGAGCAGTACTTC
CASSIGPSGRSYEQYF
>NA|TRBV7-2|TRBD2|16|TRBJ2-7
TGTGCCAGCACCCGACAAGCGGGGGGACTCTCCTACGAGCAGTACTTC
CASTRQAGGLSYEQYF
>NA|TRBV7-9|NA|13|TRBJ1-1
TGTGCCAGCAGGAACAGGGAAACGACTGAAGCTTTCTTT
CASRNRETTEAFF
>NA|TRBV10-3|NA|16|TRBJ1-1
TGTGCCATCAGTGAGAATATTGGGACACCGAACACTGAAGCTTTCTTT
CAISENIGTPNTEAFF
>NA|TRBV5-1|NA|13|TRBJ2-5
TGCGCCAGCAGCCTGACAGACGAAGAGACCCAGTACTTC
CASSLTDEETQYF
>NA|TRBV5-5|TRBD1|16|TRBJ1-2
TGTGCCAGCCACCGGACAGGGGGCACCCCGGCAGGTGGCTACACCTTC
CASHRTGGTPAGGYTF
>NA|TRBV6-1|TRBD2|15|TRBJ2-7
TGTGCCAGCAGCTCGAGACTAGCGGGAGGTTACGAGCAGTACTTC
CASSSRLAGGYEQYF
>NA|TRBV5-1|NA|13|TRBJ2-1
TGCGCCAGCAGCCAAGGGACACACAATGAGCAGTTCTTC
CASSQGTHNEQFF
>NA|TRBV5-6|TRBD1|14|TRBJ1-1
TGTGCCAGCAGCTTGGTCGGGACAGGCACTGAAGCTTTCTTT
CASSLVGTGTEAFF
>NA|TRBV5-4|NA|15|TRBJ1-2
TGTGCCAGCAGCTTCCCGGAGCGGGGGGCTTATGGCTACACCTTC
CASSFPERGAYGYTF
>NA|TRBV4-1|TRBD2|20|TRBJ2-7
TGCGCCAGCAGCCAAGATAATGGGGCGGGAGCCCTCTTTCCGTCCTACGAGCAGTACTTC
CASSQDNGAGALFPSYEQYF
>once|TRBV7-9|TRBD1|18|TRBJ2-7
TGTGCCAGCAGCTTACGTCTCCCCGGGACAGGGGATCCCTACGAGCAGTACTTC
CASSLRLPGTGDPYEQYF
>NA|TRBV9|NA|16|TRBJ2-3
TGTGCCAGCAGCGTAGATCTTGGTGGTGCGGGAGATACGCAGTATTTT
CASSVDLGGAGDTQYF
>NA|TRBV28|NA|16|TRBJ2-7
TGTGCCAGCAGTTTGGCCGACAGGAAAAAATCCTACGAGCAGTACTTC
CASSLADRKKSYEQYF
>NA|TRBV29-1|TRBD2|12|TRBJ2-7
TGCAGCGTTGCGGGGGGGGGATACGAGCAGTACTTC
CSVAGGGYEQYF
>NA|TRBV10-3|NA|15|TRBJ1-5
TGTGCCATTGGGCAGAGCCCCTATAGCAATCAGCCCCAGCATTTT
CAIGQSPYSNQPQHF
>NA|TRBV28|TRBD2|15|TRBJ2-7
TGTGCCAGCAGCTGGGAGGGCGGGCAGTTTTACGAGCAGTACTTC
CASSWEGGQFYEQYF
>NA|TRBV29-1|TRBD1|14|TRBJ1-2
TGCAGCGTTCGGGACAGCCTTCTTTACTATGGCTACACCTTC
CSVRDSLLYYGYTF
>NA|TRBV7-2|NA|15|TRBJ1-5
TGTGCCAGCAGCTTCCATCCCAATAGCAATCAGCCCCAGCATTTT
CASSFHPNSNQPQHF
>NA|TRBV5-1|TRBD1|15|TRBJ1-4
TGCGCCAGCAGCTTGGAACAGGGGAGGAGTGAAAAACTGTTTTTT
CASSLEQGRSEKLFF
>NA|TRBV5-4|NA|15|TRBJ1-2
TGTGCCAGCAGCCCTCGTATCCCAGGTGTCTATGGCTACACCTTC
CASSPRIPGVYGYTF
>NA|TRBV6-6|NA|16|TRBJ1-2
TGTGCCAGCAATCATCTGGAGGGCCCCCCAATCTATGGCTACACCTTC
CASNHLEGPPIYGYTF
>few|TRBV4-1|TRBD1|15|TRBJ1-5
TGCGCCAGCAGCCAGACAGGGATTTGCAATCAGCCCCAGCATTTT
CASSQTGICNQPQHF
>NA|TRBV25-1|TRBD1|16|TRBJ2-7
TGTGCCAGCAGTCCCCTACAGGGGGAAAGCTTCTACGAGCAGTACTTC
CASSPLQGESFYEQYF
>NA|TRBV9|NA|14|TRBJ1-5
TGTGCCAGCAGCGTAGGCGGGGGAGATCAGCCCCAGCATTTT
CASSVGGGDQPQHF
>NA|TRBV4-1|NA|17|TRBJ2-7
TGCGCCAGCAGCCAAGATCAGTGGAGGGAAAGCTCCTACGAGCAGTACTTC
CASSQDQWRESSYEQYF
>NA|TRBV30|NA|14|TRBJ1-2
TGTGCCTGGAGTGTAGAGGGATTCCTCTATGGCTACACCTTC
CAWSVEGFLYGYTF
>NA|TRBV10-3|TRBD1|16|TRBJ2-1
TGTGCCATCAGTGAGCCTGACAGGGGCTCCTACAATGAGCAGTTCTTC
CAISEPDRGSYNEQFF
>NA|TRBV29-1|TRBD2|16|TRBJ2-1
TGCAGCGTTGAAGATGAGACACCCGGGACTAACAATGAGCAGTTCTTC
CSVEDETPGTNNEQFF
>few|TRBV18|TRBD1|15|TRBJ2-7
TGTGCCAGCTCACCACGGCAGGACAGGGCCTACGAGCAGTACTTC
CASSPRQDRAYEQYF
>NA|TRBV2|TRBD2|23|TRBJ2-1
TGTGCCAGCAGTGTCCGGCCCTCCCTGACTAGCGGGGGCACAAAACCCTCCTACAATGAGCAGTTCTTC
CASSVRPSLTSGGTKPSYNEQFF
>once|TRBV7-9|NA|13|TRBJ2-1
TGTGCCAGCAGCTCAGGGTTCAACGGTGAGCAGTTCTTC
CASSSGFNGEQFF
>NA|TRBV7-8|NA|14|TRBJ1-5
TGTGCCAGCAGCTTGGAAGGAGAATACCAGCCCCAGCATTTT
CASSLEGEYQPQHF
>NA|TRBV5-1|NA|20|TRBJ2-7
TGCGCCAGCAGCAATCCCCCGGGGGGCTTACCCCGACTAGCTATCTACGAGCAGTACTTC
CASSNPPGGLPRLAIYEQYF
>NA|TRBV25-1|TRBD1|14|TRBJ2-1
TGTGCCACCAAACGTGGGACAGGGTTCTATGAGCAGTTCTTC
CATKRGTGFYEQFF